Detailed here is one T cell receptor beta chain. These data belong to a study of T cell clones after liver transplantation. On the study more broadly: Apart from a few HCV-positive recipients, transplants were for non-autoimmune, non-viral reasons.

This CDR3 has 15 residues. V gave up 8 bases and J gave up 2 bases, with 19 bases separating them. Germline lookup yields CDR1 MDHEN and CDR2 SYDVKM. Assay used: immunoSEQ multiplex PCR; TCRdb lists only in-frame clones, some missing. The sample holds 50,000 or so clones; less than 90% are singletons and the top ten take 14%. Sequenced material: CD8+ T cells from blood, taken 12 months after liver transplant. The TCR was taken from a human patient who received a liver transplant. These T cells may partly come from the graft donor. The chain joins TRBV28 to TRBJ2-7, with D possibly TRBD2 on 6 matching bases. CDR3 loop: CASLNLAGRPYEQYF. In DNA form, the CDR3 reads TGTGCCAGCTTAAACCTTGCGGGGAGGCCCTACGAGCAGTACTTC.